The entry below describes one TCR beta chain. The entry originates in a study of blood T cells in healthy people across ages. Then a second PCR, running roughly 7 to 11 cycles, was carried out with a sample-barcoded 5' primer and a J-beta primer mix. MiXCR, applied by TCRdb to the 5' RACE reads, yields one record per CDR3 protein. The data show about 930,000 distinct CDR3 sequences, around 29% seen once. V dropped 2 bases and J dropped 6; count of bases not matched to a gene: 7. Per the germline V gene, CDR1 is MNHEY and CDR2 is SVGEGT. The CDR3 contains 15 residues. These data also featured in a second study, about T cells of mothers and their children.

The TCR originated in a woman aged 40 to 50 in good health. The gene calls are TRBV6-2 or TRBV6-3 and TRBJ2-1; 7 bases match TRBD1. Material: blood. The CDR3 sequence: CASSYTGALSNEQFF. The CDR3 DNA follows: TGTGCCAGCAGTTACACAGGGGCGCTTAGCAATGAGCAGTTCTTC.